A selection of T cell receptor beta chains follows, all from one sample in a study of blood T cell repertoires in COVID-19. Assay used: immunoSEQ multiplex PCR; TCRdb lists only in-frame clones, some missing. The repertoire holds roughly 500,000 clones, 70% to 90% seen once, with 7% to 10% in the top ten. The sequenced material came from PBMCs or T cells enriched from blood (not recorded which). The receptors derive from a woman aged 55-69 years who had recovered from COVID-19. Each CDR3 is given with its conserved first and last residue. The D gene is left open where the match is weak. Size tells how often a clone was seen (once, few, many) or the class of an expanded clone, and some rows leave it out.

v_call	d_call	clone_size	j_call	cdr3_aa	cdr3_nt
TRBV5-5	-	-	TRBJ1-5	CASSLTGYQPQHF	TGTGCCAGCAGCTTGACAGGTTATCAGCCCCAGCATTTT
TRBV6-5	-	-	TRBJ1-6	CASSYQNNSPLHF	TGTGCCAGCAGTTACCAAAATAATTCACCCCTCCACTTT
TRBV10-3	TRBD2	-	TRBJ2-3	CAISEMASGDTDTQYF	TGTGCCATCAGTGAGATGGCTAGCGGGGACACAGATACGCAGTATTTT
TRBV9	TRBD1	-	TRBJ2-3	CASSISGTVLADTQYF	TGTGCCAGCAGCATCTCCGGGACAGTCTTAGCAGATACGCAGTATTTT
TRBV2	-	-	TRBJ1-1	CASSVGEQGRTEAFF	TGTGCCAGCAGTGTGGGCGAACAGGGTAGAACTGAAGCTTTCTTT
TRBV4-1	-	-	TRBJ1-4	CASSQVIREKLFF	TGCGCCAGCAGCCAAGTTATACGGGAAAAACTGTTTTTT
TRBV4-1	-	-	TRBJ1-4	CASSQVRQSNEKLFF	TGCGCCAGCAGCCAAGTGAGACAATCTAATGAAAAACTGTTTTTT
TRBV10-3	TRBD1	-	TRBJ1-1	CAISGGQGGRTEAFF	TGTGCCATCAGCGGGGGACAGGGAGGGAGGACTGAAGCTTTCTTT
TRBV4-2	TRBD1	few	TRBJ2-1	CASSPNRGENNEQFF	TGTGCCAGCAGCCCAAACAGGGGGGAGAACAATGAGCAGTTCTTC
TRBV18	TRBD1	once	TRBJ2-3	CASSSRTGGGFGMDTQYF	TGTGCCAGCTCGTCGAGAACAGGGGGCGGTTTTGGCATGGATACGCAGTATTTT
TRBV7-2	TRBD1	once	TRBJ1-2	CASSSWTGGRGYTF	TGTGCCAGCAGTTCCTGGACAGGGGGCCGTGGCTACACCTTC
TRBV7-9	-	-	TRBJ1-3	CASSQGSGAGNTIYF	TGTGCCAGCAGCCAGGGGTCCGGGGCTGGAAACACCATATATTTT
TRBV25-1	-	-	TRBJ2-3	CASSDSSTGRDTQYF	TGTGCCAGCAGTGATTCCTCGACAGGGAGGGATACGCAGTATTTT
TRBV6-2/TRBV6-3	TRBD1	-	TRBJ1-5	CASSSGTGNQPQHF	TGTGCCAGCAGTTCCGGGACAGGGAATCAGCCCCAGCATTTT
TRBV24-1	TRBD1	once	TRBJ2-2	CATSPGQGVAGELFF	TGTGCCACCAGTCCGGGACAGGGGGTGGCCGGGGAGCTGTTTTTT
TRBV18	-	-	TRBJ1-1	CASSFTGRTEAFF	TGTGCCAGCTCATTTACAGGGAGAACTGAAGCTTTCTTT
TRBV7-9	-	-	TRBJ1-4	CASSLTRVANEKLFF	TGTGCCAGCAGCCTTACCAGGGTGGCTAATGAAAAACTGTTTTTT
TRBV5-1	TRBD2	-	TRBJ2-3	CASSVLSGGVTDTQYF	TGCGCCAGCAGCGTCCTCAGCGGGGGGGTAACAGATACGCAGTATTTT
TRBV19	-	-	TRBJ1-2	CASQSPTLLYGYTF	TGTGCCAGCCAGTCCCCGACACTTCTCTATGGCTACACCTTC
TRBV6-1	-	-	TRBJ2-1	CASSDDRYNEQFF	TGTGCCAGCAGTGACGACAGGTACAATGAGCAGTTCTTC
TRBV2	-	few	TRBJ1-1	CASQRATEAFF	TGTGCCAGCCAGAGGGCCACTGAAGCTTTCTTT
TRBV10-3	-	-	TRBJ2-1	CAISESAGYNSYNEQFF	TGTGCCATCAGTGAGTCTGCGGGGTACAACTCCTACAATGAGCAGTTCTTC
TRBV5-1	-	-	TRBJ2-3	CASSFQGWDTQYF	TGCGCCAGCAGCTTTCAGGGGTGGGATACGCAGTATTTT
TRBV3-1/TRBV3-2	TRBD1	few	TRBJ1-6	CASSQGDRLYNSPLHF	TGTGCCAGCAGCCAAGGGGACAGATTATATAATTCACCCCTCCACTTT
TRBV20-1	TRBD1	-	TRBJ1-2	CSASPTGDGRYYGYTF	TGCAGTGCTAGTCCGACAGGGGATGGGCGGTACTATGGCTACACCTTC
TRBV3-1/TRBV3-2	-	-	TRBJ1-1	CASSQGGLEAFF	TGTGCCAGCAGCCAGGGGGGACTTGAAGCTTTCTTT
TRBV2	TRBD2	-	TRBJ2-3	CASSERGGRVDTQYF	TGTGCCAGCAGTGAACGGGGGGGCCGGGTAGATACGCAGTATTTT
TRBV10-3	-	-	TRBJ1-3	CAIGEYSGNTIYF	TGTGCCATCGGTGAATACTCTGGAAACACCATATATTTT
TRBV13	TRBD1	-	TRBJ1-3	CASSFRDRGRNTIYF	TGTGCCAGCAGCTTCCGGGACAGGGGAAGAAACACCATATATTTT
TRBV2	TRBD1	-	TRBJ2-7	CASRRTGVGYEQYF	TGTGCCAGCAGGAGGACAGGGGTGGGCTACGAGCAGTACTTC
TRBV11-2	TRBD2	once	TRBJ2-3	CASSWEGLAGSTDTQYF	TGTGCCAGCAGCTGGGAAGGACTAGCGGGGAGCACAGATACGCAGTATTTT
TRBV30	TRBD2	-	TRBJ2-1	CAWQGLAKNNEQFF	TGTGCCTGGCAGGGACTAGCGAAAAACAATGAGCAGTTCTTC
TRBV5-4	TRBD2	-	TRBJ2-3	CASSPGLAGVGDTQYF	TGTGCCAGCAGCCCCGGACTAGCGGGGGTCGGTGATACGCAGTATTTT
TRBV19	-	once	TRBJ2-5	CASSISRGETQYF	TGTGCCAGTAGTATATCCAGGGGAGAGACCCAGTACTTC
TRBV5-1	-	-	TRBJ2-2	CASSYSPGELFF	TGCGCCAGCAGCTACAGCCCCGGGGAGCTGTTTTTT
TRBV6-5	-	-	TRBJ2-7	CASSFRGAHYEQYF	TGTGCCAGCAGTTTCCGGGGGGCCCACTACGAGCAGTACTTC
TRBV5-3	-	-	TRBJ2-5	CARSRRVQETQYF	TGTGCCAGAAGCCGGAGGGTCCAAGAGACCCAGTACTTC
TRBV5-1	-	-	TRBJ1-1	CASSLGDTNTEAFF	TGCGCCAGCAGCTTGGGAGACACCAACACTGAAGCTTTCTTT
TRBV23-1	TRBD1	-	TRBJ1-1	CASSTKARGHDTEAFF	TGCGCCAGCAGTACCAAGGCCAGGGGGCATGACACTGAAGCTTTCTTT
TRBV29-1	-	few	TRBJ1-5	CSVGGGETGQPQHF	TGCAGCGTTGGGGGAGGGGAAACGGGACAGCCCCAGCATTTT
TRBV11-2	-	-	TRBJ1-1	CASSLEGGLNTEAFF	TGTGCCAGCAGCTTAGAAGGCGGGTTGAACACTGAAGCTTTCTTT
TRBV7-2	-	-	TRBJ1-1	CASSTTVNTEAFF	TGTGCCAGCAGCACGACAGTGAACACTGAAGCTTTCTTT
TRBV14	-	-	TRBJ2-7	CASSQTSTYEQYF	TGTGCCAGCAGCCAAACATCAACCTACGAGCAGTACTTC